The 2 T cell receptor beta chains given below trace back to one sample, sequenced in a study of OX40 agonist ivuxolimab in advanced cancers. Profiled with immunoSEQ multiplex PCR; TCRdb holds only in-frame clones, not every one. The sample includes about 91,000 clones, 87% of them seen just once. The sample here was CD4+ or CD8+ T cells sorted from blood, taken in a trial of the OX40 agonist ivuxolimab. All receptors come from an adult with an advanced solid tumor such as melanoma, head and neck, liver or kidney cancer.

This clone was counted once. Written as DNA, the CDR3 is TGTGCCAGCAGCCCACGGGATCCTCTTCTATACGAGCAGTACTTC. Encoded protein: CASSPRDPLLYEQYF. This rearrangement joins TRBV7-2 to TRBJ2-7, with D possibly being TRBD2 (5 bases). The CDR3 spans 15 residues. V was pared by 5 bases and J by 4 bases, with 18 bases between. Per the germline V gene, CDR1 is SGHTA and CDR2 is FQGNSA.

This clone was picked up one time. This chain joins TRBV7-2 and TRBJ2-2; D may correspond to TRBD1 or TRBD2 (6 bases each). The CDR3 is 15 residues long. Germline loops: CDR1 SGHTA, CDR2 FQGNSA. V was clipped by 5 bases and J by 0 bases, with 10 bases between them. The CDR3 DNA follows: TGTGCCAGCAGCCCCGGGGGCGCGAACACCGGGGAGCTGTTTTTT. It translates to CASSPGGANTGELFF.